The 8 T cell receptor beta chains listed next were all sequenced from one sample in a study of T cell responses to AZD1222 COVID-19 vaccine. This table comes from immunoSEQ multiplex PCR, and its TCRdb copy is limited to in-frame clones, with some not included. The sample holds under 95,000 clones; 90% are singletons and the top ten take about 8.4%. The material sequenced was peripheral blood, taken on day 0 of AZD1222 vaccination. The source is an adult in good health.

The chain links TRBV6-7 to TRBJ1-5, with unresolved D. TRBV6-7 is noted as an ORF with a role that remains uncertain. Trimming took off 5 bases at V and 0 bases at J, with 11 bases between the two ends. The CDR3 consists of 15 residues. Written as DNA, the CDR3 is TGTGCCAGCAGTCTCCTAGATAATAGCAATCAGCCCCAGCATTTT. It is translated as CASSLLDNSNQPQHF.

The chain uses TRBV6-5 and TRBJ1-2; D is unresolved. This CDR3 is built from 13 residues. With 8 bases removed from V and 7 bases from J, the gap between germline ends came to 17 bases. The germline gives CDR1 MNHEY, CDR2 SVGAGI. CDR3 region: CASSSPHLGGYTF. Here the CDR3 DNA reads TGTGCCAGCTCCTCGCCCCACTTGGGTGGCTACACCTTC.

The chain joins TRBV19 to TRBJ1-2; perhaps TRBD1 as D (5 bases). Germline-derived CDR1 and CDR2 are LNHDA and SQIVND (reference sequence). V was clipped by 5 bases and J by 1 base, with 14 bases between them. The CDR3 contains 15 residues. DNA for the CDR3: TGTGCCAGTAGTGATGGGGGACGGATTAACTATGGCTACACCTTC. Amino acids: CASSDGGRINYGYTF.

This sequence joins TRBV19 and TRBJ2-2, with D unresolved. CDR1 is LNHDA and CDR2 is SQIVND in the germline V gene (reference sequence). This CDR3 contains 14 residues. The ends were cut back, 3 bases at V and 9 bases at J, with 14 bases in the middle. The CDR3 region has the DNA TGTGCCAGTAGTATCCGAGCGTCCCATCGGGAGCTGTTTTTT. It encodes CASSIRASHRELFF.

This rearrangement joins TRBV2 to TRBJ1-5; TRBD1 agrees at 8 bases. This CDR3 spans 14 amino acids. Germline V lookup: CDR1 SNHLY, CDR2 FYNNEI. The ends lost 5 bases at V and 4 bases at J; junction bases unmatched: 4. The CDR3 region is CASSLTGVNQPQHF. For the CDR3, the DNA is TGTGCCAGCAGTCTGACAGGGGTAAATCAGCCCCAGCATTTT.

The CDR3 nucleotides read TGCGCCAGCAGCCCTAACAGGGGTTTGGGGTATAGCAATCAGCCCCAGCATTTT. This gives the protein CASSPNRGLGYSNQPQHF. The chain recombines TRBV4-3 with TRBJ1-5; the match to TRBD1 covers 7 bases. From germline, CDR1 is LGHNA and CDR2 YSLEER. V was clipped by 4 bases and J by 0 bases; unmatched bases: 12. This CDR3 contains 18 residues.

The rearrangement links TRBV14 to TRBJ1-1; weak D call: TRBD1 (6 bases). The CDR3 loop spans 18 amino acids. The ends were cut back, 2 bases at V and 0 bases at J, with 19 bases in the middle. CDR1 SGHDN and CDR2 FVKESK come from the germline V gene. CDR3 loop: CASSQKQGFGYMNTEAFF. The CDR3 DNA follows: TGTGCCAGCAGCCAAAAACAGGGATTTGGGTACATGAACACTGAAGCTTTCTTT.

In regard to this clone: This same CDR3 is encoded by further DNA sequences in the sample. In DNA form, the CDR3 reads TGTGCCAGCAGTTACTCGACAGGGGACTATGGCTACACCTTC. This gives the protein CASSYSTGDYGYTF. This chain connects TRBV6-5 to TRBJ1-2; 8 positions match TRBD1. The germline gives CDR1 MNHEY, CDR2 SVGAGI. The CDR3 length is 14 residues. V gave up 0 bases and J gave up 3 bases; unmatched junction bases: 0.